The 27 T cell receptor beta chains given below trace back to one sample, sequenced in a study of vaccination and CD4 T cells after COVID-19 (dated by TCRdb to 2022 to 2024). Receptor libraries were prepared by PCR. The listed sequencing device is Illumina iSeq 100. DNA from cultured CD4+ T cells was subjected to TCR sequencing with the Oncomine TCR Beta short-read assay at the Johns Hopkins FTIC core. TCRdb reanalyzed the raw reads on its own, using fastp at Q25 for trimming and MiXCR for clone calling, and kept in-frame beta chains. Each entry merges the rows of one CDR3 protein and shows their most common DNA and genes. Here the sample has some 14,000 distinct CDR3 sequences; around 49% occur a single time. The leading ten clones occupy about 10% of the sample. What this sample's treatment or condition label stands for: approximately nine-day PBMC culture with coronavirus spike peptide pools or control peptides (ViraFEST assay).

For these receptors, no antigen is known. The sample was CD4+ T cells from blood, cultured in vitro, taken before SARS-CoV-2 vaccination. These receptors originate from a human donor who had recovered from COVID-19.

This clonotype occurred a few times. This chain joins TRBV20-1 and TRBJ2-7, with 12 bases lining up with TRBD2. The junction had 5 bases not matched to a gene; V was cut back by 6 bases and J by 2 bases. CDR3 length equals 14 residues. Germline V gene sequence: CDR1 DFQATT, CDR2 SNEGSKA (reference sequence). The CDR3: CSAYRLAGAYEQYF. Written as DNA, the CDR3 is TGCAGTGCCTATAGACTAGCGGGAGCCTACGAGCAGTACTTC.

The CDR3, as DNA: TGTGCCAGCAGTTCTCTATCTGGGGCCAACGTCCTGACTTTC. Encoded protein: CASSSLSGANVLTF. This sequence joins TRBV2 and TRBJ2-6; unclear D gene. Germline CDR1 is SNHLY and CDR2 is FYNNEI. The CDR3 has 14 amino acids. V lost 5 bases and J lost 1, with 6 bases in between.

In its sample, this clonotype was seen a few times. The chain links TRBV6-4 to TRBJ1-1, with TRBD1 as a possible D gene (5 bases). This CDR3 contains 13 residues. Between the trimmed V and J ends, which lost 6 bases and 1 base, there was a span of 9 bases. Germline CDR1 is MRHNA and CDR2 is SNTAGT. The CDR3 DNA is TGTGCCAGCAGCAGGGAATCGAACACTGAAGCTTTCTTT. The encoded protein is CASSRESNTEAFF.

In this sample, this clonotype turned up a few times. The CDR3: CSARWGAGETQYF. The CDR3 DNA reads as TGCAGTGCTAGGTGGGGGGCCGGTGAGACCCAGTACTTC. This sequence joins TRBV20-1 and TRBJ2-5; either TRBD1 or TRBD2 may fit D (6 bases each). The length of the CDR3 is 13 residues. The germline CDR1 and CDR2 sequences are DFQATT and SNEGSKA (reference sequence). Trimming pared 3 bases from V and 5 bases from J, leaving 13 bases between.

The V call is TRBV5-6, the J call TRBJ1-2; D remains unclear. CDR3 length equals 15 residues. V was cut by 0 bases and J by 1 base, with 10 bases left in between. Germline V CDR1 and CDR2: SGHDT, YYEEEE. CDR3 region: CASSLALRVNYGYTF. The CDR3 region has the DNA TGTGCCAGCAGCTTGGCCCTGCGGGTTAACTATGGCTACACCTTC.

A single count supports this clonotype. The CDR3 sequence: CASSLGAGASDTQYF. The DNA of the CDR3 is TGTGCCAGCAGCTTAGGGGCGGGAGCATCCGATACGCAGTATTTT. This rearrangement joins TRBV7-2 to TRBJ2-3, with 7 bases identical to TRBD2. CDR3 length: 15 residues. The V gene end was trimmed by 1 base and the J gene end by 6 bases; junction bases not matched to a gene: 7. The germline CDR1 and CDR2 sequences are SGHTA and FQGNSA.

This chain links TRBV7-2 with TRBJ2-7; 8 bases are shared with TRBD2. The CDR3 spans 14 residues. Germline trimming cut 5 bases from V and 3 bases from J; bases unmatched to any gene: 6. The V gene's germline CDR1 is SGHTA and CDR2 FQGNSA. The CDR3 sequence: CASSLESGSYEQYF. CDR3 DNA: TGTGCCAGCAGCCTCGAGAGCGGGAGCTACGAGCAGTACTTC.

V and J are TRBV10-3 and TRBJ1-1, with D hard to call. The germline V gene has CDR1 ENHRY and CDR2 SYGVKD. V gave up 7 bases and J gave up 0 bases, with 9 bases separating them. CDR3 length equals 13 residues. The CDR3: CAIMAGLNTEAFF. DNA of the CDR3: TGTGCCATCATGGCAGGATTGAACACTGAAGCTTTCTTT.

This clonotype came up a few times. J is TRBJ1-5 and V is TRBV6-1, with D perhaps matching TRBD1 (5 bases). The CDR3 length is 14 residues. The V and J ends lost 6 bases and 7 bases respectively, with 16 bases between them. The V gene's germline CDR1 is MNHNS and CDR2 SASEGT. This CDR3 reads CASSLGRPAQPQHF. The DNA for the CDR3 is TGTGCCAGCAGCTTGGGACGGCCCGCACAGCCCCAGCATTTT.

CDR3 nucleotide sequence: TGTGCCAGTAGTACCCGGACAGTTTCCACCGGGGAGCTGTTTTTT. Amino acids: CASSTRTVSTGELFF. This chain uses TRBV19 with TRBJ2-2; possible D gene TRBD1, 6 bases. The CDR3 has 15 residues. The ends were cut back, 4 bases at V and 4 bases at J, with 13 bases in the middle. CDR1 and CDR2 (germline): LNHDA, SQIVND (reference sequence).

This chain uses TRBV15 with TRBJ2-2, with TRBD2 identical over 7 bases. This CDR3 contains 14 residues. Trimming at V came to 0 bases and at J to 8 bases, leaving 3 bases not matched to a gene. The germline CDR1 and CDR2 sequences are LNHNV and YYDKDF (reference sequence). This chain's CDR3 is CATSRDTSAGELFF. The CDR3 coding sequence is TGTGCCACCAGCAGAGATACTAGCGCAGGGGAGCTGTTTTTT.

The chain couples TRBV11-3 to TRBJ2-7; a weak D match, TRBD1 (6 bases). Germline CDR1 and CDR2: SGHNT and YENEEA. The CDR3 is 18 amino acids. Trimming took 0 bases from V and 1 from J, leaving 19 bases between them. CDR3 nucleotides: TGTGCCAGCAGCTTAGACTTTAGATTTCAGGGACATTCCTACGAGCAGTACTTC. This translates into CASSLDFRFQGHSYEQYF.

This clonotype was picked up a small number of times. The junction departs from germline at one end; a sequencing error may be responsible. The chain has TRBV4-2 and TRBJ1-1, with D possibly being TRBD1 (6 bases). The CDR3 is made up of 10 amino acids. Germline CDR1 is LGHNA and CDR2 is YNFKEQ. The chain's CDR3 is CASSQGTVLF. The CDR3 DNA reads as TGTGCCAGCAGCCAAGGGACAGTCCTTTTT.

This clonotype occurred once. The rearrangement links TRBV10-2 to TRBJ2-7; no clear D. The CDR3 sequence is 11 residues long. CDR1 and CDR2 from the germline V gene are WSHSY and SAAADI. V was pared by 3 bases and J by 3 bases, with 3 bases between. CDR3 sequence (DNA): TGCGCCAGCAGTGAACTCTACGAGCAGTACTTC. Its protein is CASSELYEQYF.

This clonotype appeared a few times. The gene calls are TRBV15 and TRBJ1-2, with a weak D call TRBD1 (6 bases). In germline, CDR1 is LNHNV, CDR2 YYDKDF (reference sequence). The CDR3 is made up of 15 amino acids. V shed 0 bases and J shed 2 bases, with 10 bases lying between them. CDR3 nucleotide sequence: TGTGCCACCAGCAGAGAACAGGGCACAAACTATGGCTACACCTTC. The encoded protein is CATSREQGTNYGYTF.

The chain couples TRBV11-3 to TRBJ2-7; D is unresolved. Germline V gene data show CDR1 as SGHNT and CDR2 as YENEEA. V lost 0 bases to trimming and J lost 2 bases, with 5 bases between them. This CDR3 contains 13 residues. CDR3 nucleotide sequence: TGTGCCAGCAGCTTAGAGGGAACCTACGAGCAGTACTTC. This encodes CASSLEGTYEQYF.

This clonotype turned up a few times. V usage is TRBV11-3 and J usage is TRBJ1-1; D gene ambiguous. The CDR3 consists of 18 residues. Germline CDR1 and CDR2: SGHNT and YENEEA. V lost 2 bases to trimming and J lost 4 bases, with 23 bases between them. The chain's CDR3 is CASSLRLIGLPWGTEAFF. The CDR3 coding sequence is TGTGCCAGCAGCTTAAGGTTGATTGGGCTCCCATGGGGCACTGAAGCTTTCTTT.

Concerning this clonotype: A read error may produce the germline difference seen at one junction end. This chain connects TRBV7-4 to TRBJ1-1; D unresolved. The CDR3 loop spans 12 amino acids. The germline V gene encodes CDR1 SGHVT and CDR2 SQSDAQ. CDR3 sequence (DNA): TGTGCCAGCACCTTAGGGAGCTCCGAAGCTTTCTTT. Its protein is CASTLGSSEAFF.

This chain uses TRBV4-3 with TRBJ1-6, with 9 bases aligning to TRBD1. The J segment lost 7 bases and the V segment lost 0 bases, leaving 1 base of the junction unmatched. CDR1 is LGHNA, CDR2 YSLEER, per germline. This CDR3 is built from 15 residues. CDR3 sequence: CASSQEDRGNSPLHF. The CDR3 DNA sequence: TGCGCCAGCAGCCAAGAGGACAGGGGAAATTCACCCCTCCACTTT.

This clonotype was seen a handful of times. This chain connects TRBV27 to TRBJ2-2; D is undetermined. The CDR3 sequence is 16 residues long. V shed 5 bases and J shed 1 base, with 14 bases lying between them. CDR1 and CDR2 from the germline V gene are MNHEY and SMNVEV (reference sequence). CDR3 loop: CASSPHGQMNTGELFF. The CDR3, as DNA: TGTGCCAGCAGTCCCCACGGCCAGATGAACACCGGGGAGCTGTTTTTT.

This chain uses TRBV7-2 with TRBJ1-1; D not certain. Germline V lookup: CDR1 SGHTA, CDR2 FQGNSA. Trimming left V 7 bases short and J 0 bases short, with 9 bases between. The CDR3 consists of 13 residues. The CDR3 spells CASKGGVNTEAFF. As DNA, the CDR3 is TGTGCCAGCAAGGGCGGGGTGAACACTGAAGCTTTCTTT.

CDR3 amino acids: CSASSTSLKTQYF. CDR3 in DNA: TGCAGTGCTTCCTCCACTAGTCTGAAGACCCAGTACTTC. The chain has TRBV20-1 and TRBJ2-5; weak D call: TRBD2 (5 bases). The germline V and J ends were trimmed by 5 bases and 6 bases, with 16 bases remaining between them. CDR3 length: 13 residues. Per the germline V gene, CDR1 is DFQATT and CDR2 is SNEGSKA (reference sequence).

This clonotype was detected a few times. The chain couples TRBV19 to TRBJ1-5, with D uncertain. The CDR3 has 16 residues. V was trimmed by 4 bases and J by 2 bases, leaving 15 bases between them. CDR1 and CDR2 from the germline V gene are LNHDA and SQIVND (reference sequence). The CDR3 region has the DNA TGTGCCAGTAGTAGGGCTGGTGGGGAAGGCAATCAGCCCCAGCATTTT. As protein: CASSRAGGEGNQPQHF.

About this clonotype: The junction differs from germline at one of its ends, possibly a read error. The chain links TRBV5-6 to TRBJ2-3; perhaps TRBD2 as D (6 bases). Germline values: CDR1 SGHDT, CDR2 YYEEEE. The CDR3 is 20 amino acids. CDR3 in amino acids: CTSRIGPAELLGTSTDTQYF. The CDR3, as DNA: TGTACCAGCAGGATTGGTCCAGCGGAACTATTGGGGACTAGCACAGATACGCAGTATTTT.

This chain links TRBV6-1 with TRBJ2-7; 9 bases align to TRBD1. Germline-derived CDR1 and CDR2 are MNHNS and SASEGT. V lost 3 bases to trimming and J lost 5 bases; unmatched junction nucleotides: 11. This CDR3 is 16 amino acids long. The CDR3 DNA sequence: TGTGCCAGCAGTGATTTACTGAGACAGGGGGTCAACGAGCAGTACTTC. Its translation is CASSDLLRQGVNEQYF.

This clonotype came up a few times. The V gene is TRBV19, the J gene TRBJ1-5; 7 bases fit TRBD1. This CDR3 has 15 amino acids. J lost 5 bases, V lost 6 bases, and 10 bases had no gene match. CDR1 is LNHDA, CDR2 SQIVND, per germline (reference sequence). Written as DNA, the CDR3 is TGTGCCAGTAGCCGACAGGGAGTGGGAGATCAGCCCCAGCATTTT. It codes for CASSRQGVGDQPQHF.

CDR3: CANHQPQHF. DNA of the CDR3: TGTGCCAACCATCAGCCCCAGCATTTT. The chain recombines TRBV6-2 or TRBV6-3 with TRBJ1-5; D not certain. CDR1 is MNHEY, CDR2 SVGEGT, per germline. This CDR3 contains 9 residues. Trimming left V 10 bases short and J 5 bases short, with 3 bases between.